This record concerns one T cell receptor beta chain sequence. The data were obtained in a study of blood T cell repertoires in COVID-19. Germline CDR1 is ENHRY and CDR2 is SYGVKD. The junction had 4 bases not matched to a gene; V was cut back by 3 bases and J by 2 bases. The length of the CDR3 is 15 residues. TCRdb's table, derived via immunoSEQ multiplex PCR, lists solely in-frame clones and lacks some. The table includes about 53,000 clones, around four fifths detected once. Material for sequencing was peripheral blood. This rearrangement joins TRBV10-3 to TRBJ1-3; 7 nucleotides agree with TRBD1. The clonotype comes from a human donor in a cohort sampled during active COVID-19. The CDR3 protein is CAISEGGTAGNTIYF. CDR3 sequence (DNA): TGTGCCATCAGTGAAGGGGGGACAGCTGGAAACACCATATATTTT.